These T cell receptor beta chains were read from a single sample in a study of T cells of healthy individuals. TCRdb reprocessed the 5' RACE reads with MiXCR, giving one entry per CDR3 protein. The repertoire holds 40,000 to 65,000 distinct CDR3 sequences, roughly 15% seen once, with 15% to 20% in the top ten. Receptors were obtained from a human donor in good health. Both conserved end residues are part of each CDR3. The D gene is left open where the match is weak. Rows may omit the clone size; those that give it use once, few, many or a size class.

TRBJ2-2	TRBV7-2	NA	NA	CASSSSGNTGELFF	TGTGCCAGCAGTTCCAGCGGTAATACCGGGGAGCTGTTTTTT
TRBJ2-7	TRBV7-9	NA	NA	CASGDFYEQYF	TGTGCCAGCGGCGACTTCTACGAGCAGTACTTC
TRBJ2-3	TRBV29-1	TRBD1	many	CSVVWTGTDTQYF	TGCAGCGTTGTCTGGACAGGGACAGATACGCAGTATTTT
TRBJ2-7	TRBV29-1	TRBD2	many	CSVEAASGGYEQYF	TGCAGCGTTGAAGCGGCTAGCGGGGGTTACGAGCAGTACTTC
TRBJ1-1	TRBV6-1	NA	few	CASIELTNTEAFF	TGTGCCAGCATCGAGCTGACCAACACTGAAGCTTTCTTT
TRBJ2-7	TRBV7-9	NA	few	CASSSMQGGYEQYF	TGTGCCAGCAGCTCCATGCAGGGTGGATACGAGCAGTACTTC
TRBJ2-7	TRBV27	NA	many	CASSLTTAYEQYF	TGTGCCAGCAGTTTAACGACAGCCTACGAGCAGTACTTC
TRBJ1-2	TRBV10-3	TRBD1	few	CAISGGTATNYGYTF	TGTGCCATCAGTGGGGGGACAGCTACTAACTATGGCTACACCTTC
TRBJ2-7	TRBV5-6	TRBD2	few	CASSFGGTYEQYF	TGTGCCAGTTCTTTCGGGGGGACCTACGAGCAGTACTTC
TRBJ2-7	TRBV29-1	NA	many	CSVDRVRGGEQYF	TGCAGCGTTGATCGAGTTCGAGGGGGCGAGCAGTACTTC
TRBJ2-5	TRBV4-1	TRBD1	many	CASRRTGFQETQYF	TGCGCCAGCAGGCGGACAGGGTTTCAAGAGACCCAGTACTTC
TRBJ2-1	TRBV21-1	NA	NA	CASALAGGTHNEQFF	TGTGCCAGCGCTTTAGCGGGAGGGACCCACAATGAGCAGTTCTTC
TRBJ2-3	TRBV5-4	NA	few	CASSMDSSGTDTQYF	TGTGCCAGCAGCATGGACAGCTCGGGCACAGATACGCAGTATTTT
TRBJ1-4	TRBV12-3/TRBV12-4	NA	few	CASSYRVREKLFF	TGTGCCAGCAGTTACAGGGTACGAGAAAAACTGTTTTTT
TRBJ2-7	TRBV29-1	NA	many	CSVPDFIGSYEQYF	TGCAGCGTCCCCGACTTCATAGGATCCTACGAGCAGTACTTC
TRBJ2-1	TRBV7-8	NA	many	CASSLAEGAGYNEQFF	TGTGCCAGCAGCTTAGCGGAGGGGGCAGGCTACAATGAGCAGTTCTTC
TRBJ2-7	TRBV27	NA	many	CASSALRSYF	TGTGCCAGCAGTGCCCTCCGGTCGTACTTC
TRBJ2-7	TRBV4-1	NA	few	CASSQSVGYEQYF	TGCGCCAGCAGCCAAAGTGTTGGTTACGAGCAGTACTTC
TRBJ1-1	TRBV5-6	TRBD1	few	CASSLVRTGGAEAFF	TGTGCCAGCAGCTTGGTGCGGACAGGGGGGGCTGAAGCTTTCTTT
TRBJ1-5	TRBV6-4	NA	many	CASTPAEREPSNQPQHF	TGTGCCAGCACCCCTGCGGAGCGAGAGCCCAGCAATCAGCCCCAGCATTTT
TRBJ2-1	TRBV20-1	TRBD2	many	CSAIAGAYNEQFF	TGCAGTGCTATCGCGGGAGCTTACAATGAGCAGTTCTTC
TRBJ2-2	TRBV7-8	NA	NA	CASSTAGISAGELFF	TGTGCCAGCAGCACCGCAGGGATATCGGCCGGGGAGCTGTTTTTT
TRBJ2-7	TRBV10-3	NA	NA	CAISGASRPYEQYF	TGTGCCATCAGTGGGGCCAGCCGGCCCTACGAGCAGTACTTC
TRBJ2-3	TRBV5-1	NA	few	CASSSRGSTDTQYF	TGCGCCAGCAGCTCGAGGGGGTCGACAGATACGCAGTATTTT
TRBJ2-3	TRBV29-1	TRBD2	NA	CSVRLAQGQDTQYF	TGCAGCGTCCGACTAGCACAAGGTCAGGATACGCAGTATTTT
TRBJ2-1	TRBV25-1	TRBD2	few	CASSEYTSGPEVGEQFF	TGTGCCAGCAGTGAATATACTAGCGGGCCGGAGGTGGGTGAGCAGTTCTTC
TRBJ2-3	TRBV2	TRBD2	many	CASSQTSPGRASTDTQYF	TGTGCCAGCAGTCAGACCAGTCCCGGGAGGGCCTCGACAGATACGCAGTATTTT
TRBJ2-7	TRBV12-3/TRBV12-4	NA	many	CASSTLTGTQYF	TGTGCCAGCAGTACCTTGACAGGAACGCAGTACTTC
TRBJ2-3	TRBV11-1	NA	NA	CASSSPGESTDTQYF	TGTGCCAGCAGCTCCCCGGGAGAGAGCACAGATACGCAGTATTTT
TRBJ2-2	TRBV5-1	NA	NA	CASSLEVAAGELFF	TGCGCCAGCAGCTTGGAGGTAGCGGCCGGGGAGCTGTTTTTT
TRBJ2-3	TRBV5-5	NA	few	CASILSGDTQYF	TGTGCCAGCATCTTATCGGGGGATACGCAGTATTTT
TRBJ2-7	TRBV7-9	TRBD2	few	CASSLVLAGSEQYF	TGTGCCAGCAGCTTAGTACTAGCGGGAAGCGAGCAGTACTTC
TRBJ2-7	TRBV20-1	NA	many	CSARADSYEQYF	TGCAGTGCTAGAGCTGACAGTTACGAGCAGTACTTC
TRBJ1-5	TRBV6-2/TRBV6-3	NA	many	CASSEGGSNQPQHF	TGTGCCAGCAGTGAGGGGGGGAGCAATCAGCCCCAGCATTTT
TRBJ1-2	TRBV4-3	NA	NA	CASSQEIGRGGSDYGYTF	TGCGCCAGCAGCCAAGAAATTGGGAGGGGAGGGAGCGACTATGGCTACACCTTC
TRBJ1-1	TRBV6-1	NA	many	CASSEHDSRTEAFF	TGTGCCAGCAGTGAGCATGACTCTCGGACTGAAGCTTTCTTT
TRBJ1-5	TRBV11-2	NA	many	CASRPLGAQHF	TGTGCCAGCAGGCCCCTGGGAGCCCAGCATTTT
TRBJ2-7	TRBV7-6	NA	many	CASSLTGYYEQYF	TGTGCCAGCAGCTTAACGGGGTACTACGAGCAGTACTTC
TRBJ2-3	TRBV20-1	TRBD2	many	CSARVGMGIAGGRADTQYF	TGCAGTGCTAGAGTCGGGATGGGTATAGCGGGAGGGCGAGCAGATACGCAGTATTTT
TRBJ2-5	TRBV19	NA	NA	CASSIGYNEYQETQYF	TGTGCCAGTAGCATAGGGTACAACGAGTACCAAGAGACCCAGTACTTC
TRBJ2-7	TRBV5-5	TRBD1	many	CASSLLGTGSNEQYF	TGTGCCAGCAGCTTGTTGGGGACAGGGTCAAACGAGCAGTACTTC